The 25 T cell receptor beta chains listed next were all sequenced from one sample in a study of technical replicates of blood from a handful of donors. Clones were read by immunoSEQ multiplex PCR, and TCRdb kept only the in-frame ones, dropping some. The sample lists approximately 73,000 clones; approximately 96% were seen once. The specimen was T cells isolated from PBMCs. The receptors stem from a human donor in good health.

The chain links TRBV29-1 to TRBJ1-2, with D possibly being TRBD1 (6 bases). The CDR3 length is 13 residues. Germline CDR1 is SQVTM and CDR2 is ANQGSEA. V was pared by 5 bases and J by 4 bases, with 14 bases between. DNA for the CDR3: TGCAGCGTTTCGATGCAGGGGAGCTATGGCTACACCTTC. This sequence encodes CSVSMQGSYGYTF.

The rearrangement uses TRBV6-1 and TRBJ2-2, with D possibly matching TRBD2 (6 bases). In germline, CDR1 is MNHNS, CDR2 SASEGT. V was pared by 2 bases and J by 6 bases, with 10 bases between. The CDR3 contains 14 residues. CDR3 protein: CASSEKAGPGELFF. Here the CDR3 DNA reads TGTGCCAGCAGTGAAAAGGCGGGACCCGGGGAGCTGTTTTTT.

The chain links TRBV19 to TRBJ1-5; TRBD1 is a possible D gene (5 bases). CDR3 length: 14 residues. In germline, CDR1 is LNHDA, CDR2 SQIVND (reference sequence). Trimming removed 9 bases at V and 2 bases at J, with 14 bases between. In nucleotides, the CDR3 is TGTGCCAGCTCCCGGACATATGGCAATCAGCCCCAGCATTTT. Its protein is CASSRTYGNQPQHF.

This clone came up a few times. This sequence joins TRBV7-9 and TRBJ1-2; possibly TRBD1 for D (5 bases). This CDR3 comprises 11 residues. Trimming shortened V by 1 base and J by 8 bases, and 5 bases separated the two germline ends. Germline V lookup: CDR1 SEHNR, CDR2 FQNEAQ (reference sequence). This CDR3 reads CASSLGGGYTF. Written as DNA, the CDR3 is TGTGCCAGCAGCTTAGGGGGCGGCTACACCTTC.

This chain joins TRBV7-3 and TRBJ2-3; the match to TRBD2 covers 7 bases. The V gene end was trimmed by 5 bases and the J gene end by 8 bases; junction bases not matched to a gene: 13. The germline V gene has CDR1 SGHTA and CDR2 FQGTGA. The CDR3 runs to 15 residues. CDR3 sequence (DNA): TGTGCCAGCAGCCCGATGGAGGGAGGGCTGGGTACGCAGTATTTT. This encodes CASSPMEGGLGTQYF.

V is TRBV4-2 and J is TRBJ1-2; D is possibly TRBD1 (5 bases). The CDR3 consists of 13 residues. Germline V gene data show CDR1 as LGHNA and CDR2 as YNFKEQ. Trimming took off 1 base at V and 8 bases at J, with 11 bases between the two ends. CDR3 residues: CASSQGTGSGYTF. CDR3 DNA sequence: TGTGCCAGCAGCCAAGGAACAGGATCCGGCTACACCTTC.

V gene TRBV19 combines with J gene TRBJ2-7; 9 nucleotides agree with TRBD2. CDR3 size: 14 residues. Per the germline V gene, CDR1 is LNHDA and CDR2 is SQIVND (reference sequence). Trimming removed 2 bases from V and 5 bases from J; junction bases left unmatched: 4. The CDR3 reads CASSIMGTSHEQYF. CDR3 nucleotide sequence: TGTGCCAGTAGTATAATGGGGACTAGCCACGAGCAGTACTTC.

The rearrangement joins TRBV9 to TRBJ2-7; D might be TRBD1 (6 bases). Trimming removed 0 bases at V and 3 bases at J, with 10 bases between. Germline CDR1 reads SGDLS; CDR2 reads YYNGEE. The CDR3 length is 14 residues. CDR3 bases: TGTGCCAGCAGCGTAGGGACAGCTGTCTACGAGCAGTACTTC. Translated: CASSVGTAVYEQYF.

For the CDR3, the DNA is TGTGCCTGGAGTGGGGCGTTGAGCCAAAATAGCAATCAGCCCCAGCATTTT. It is translated as CAWSGALSQNSNQPQHF. The chain couples TRBV30 to TRBJ1-5, with D uncertain. This CDR3 has 17 residues. Germline CDR1 and CDR2: GTSNPN and SVGIG (reference sequence). Trimming left V 1 base short and J 0 bases short, with 16 bases between.

This chain joins TRBV27 and TRBJ1-2; D might be TRBD1 (6 bases). V lost 4 bases, J lost 6 bases, and 18 bases lay in between. Germline V gives CDR1 MNHEY, CDR2 SMNVEV (reference sequence). This CDR3 is built from 15 residues. The CDR3 region is CASSSHIQGRNGYTF. CDR3 in DNA: TGTGCCAGCAGTTCCCACATTCAGGGGCGGAATGGCTACACCTTC.

The J gene is TRBJ1-5, the V gene TRBV6-1; D remains unclear. The CDR3 is 14 residues long. V dropped 2 bases and J dropped 7 bases, with 12 bases sitting between them. CDR1 and CDR2 (germline): MNHNS, SASEGT. CDR3 in amino acids: CASSETGFGQPQHF. The CDR3 DNA sequence: TGTGCCAGCAGTGAAACGGGATTCGGACAGCCCCAGCATTTT.

This rearrangement joins TRBV5-1 to TRBJ1-2; TRBD1 aligns across 8 bases. V lost 5 bases to trimming and J lost 8 bases; unmatched junction nucleotides: 8. The CDR3 sequence is 13 residues long. Germline V gene lookup returns CDR1 SGHRS and CDR2 YFSETQ. CDR3 sequence reads: CASRGDRYGGYTF. CDR3 bases: TGCGCCAGCAGGGGGGACAGGTACGGAGGCTACACCTTC.

The gene calls are TRBV5-6 and TRBJ2-7; 7 nucleotides match TRBD2. Germline values: CDR1 SGHDT, CDR2 YYEEEE. V was clipped by 4 bases and J by 0 bases; unmatched bases: 4. This CDR3 comprises 14 residues. The CDR3 loop is CASSRAGFSYEQYF. CDR3 in DNA: TGTGCCAGCAGCAGAGCGGGATTCTCCTACGAGCAGTACTTC. The variable domain in full, with the rest retrieved from reference TRBV5-6 and TRBJ2-7, is DAGVTQSPTHLIKTRGQQVTLRCSPKSGHDTVSWYQQALGQGPQFIFQYYEEEERQRGNFPDRFSGHQFPNYSSELNVNALLLGDSALYLCASSRAGFSYEQYFGPGTRLTVT.

The V and J genes are TRBV28 and TRBJ1-5; D may be TRBD1 (5 bases). The CDR3 has 15 amino acids. CDR1 is MDHEN, CDR2 SYDVKM, per germline. Trimming shortened V by 2 bases and J by 4 bases, and 12 bases separated the two germline ends. Written as DNA, the CDR3 is TGTGCCAGCAGTTTAAGGGGAACCTTGAATCAGCCCCAGCATTTT. Its translation: CASSLRGTLNQPQHF.

The chain carries TRBV19 and TRBJ2-2; D remains unclear. The germline V and J ends were trimmed by 5 bases and 13 bases, with 20 bases remaining between them. The CDR3 runs to 14 residues. Germline CDR1 and CDR2: LNHDA and SQIVND (reference sequence). The CDR3 DNA reads TGTGCCAGTAGTCTCTCGACGACTTCGATGGTGCTGTTTTTT. This sequence encodes CASSLSTTSMVLFF.

In DNA form, the CDR3 reads TGTGCCAGTAGTTTTAGCGGGAGGGTCTACGAGCAGTACTTC. This translates into CASSFSGRVYEQYF. This chain uses TRBV19 with TRBJ2-7, with 11 bases lining up with TRBD2. J gave up 3 bases and V 5 bases, and 3 bases lay outside the gene matches. This CDR3 spans 14 amino acids. The V gene's germline CDR1 is LNHDA and CDR2 SQIVND (reference sequence).

CDR3 coding DNA: TGTGCCAGAAGCCCAACGGGACAGAACTACGAGCAGTACTTC. Encoded protein: CARSPTGQNYEQYF. The chain carries TRBV5-3 and TRBJ2-7; the match to TRBD1 covers 7 bases. TRBV5-3 is marked as an open reading frame, function uncertain. The junction had 7 bases not matched to a gene; V was cut back by 4 bases and J by 3 bases. The CDR3 has 14 residues.

The chain links TRBV7-9 to TRBJ1-1, with D perhaps TRBD1 (5 bases). Deletions cut 1 base from V and 4 bases from J, with 10 bases between. This CDR3 has 14 amino acids. CDR1 SEHNR and CDR2 FQNEAQ come from the germline V gene (reference sequence). The CDR3 region has the DNA TGTGCCAGCAGCTTAGTTGCGGGGCTCACTGAAGCTTTCTTT. Amino acid sequence: CASSLVAGLTEAFF.

V and J are TRBV27 and TRBJ2-4, with D possibly being TRBD1 (6 bases). V dropped 2 bases and J dropped 8 bases, with 10 bases sitting between them. The CDR3 extends over 13 amino acids. The V gene's germline CDR1 is MNHEY and CDR2 SMNVEV (reference sequence). Written as DNA, the CDR3 is TGTGCCAGCAGTTTAAACAGGGTAGACATTCAGTACTTC. Translating gives CASSLNRVDIQYF.

This clone has more than one count but fewer than ten. The CDR3 loop reads CASSPGSEQYF. The CDR3 DNA is TGTGCCAGCAGTCCGGGGTCCGAGCAGTACTTC. This chain joins TRBV6-5 and TRBJ2-7; TRBD2 might be the D (5 bases). The length of the CDR3 is 11 residues. Per germline, CDR1 MNHEY and CDR2 SVGAGI. V gave up 5 bases and J gave up 6 bases, with 8 bases separating them.

CDR3 protein: CASSPPGLAGSYNEQFF. CDR3 in DNA: TGTGCCAGCAGTCCACCGGGACTAGCGGGATCCTACAATGAGCAGTTCTTC. The rearrangement uses TRBV28 and TRBJ2-1; 13 bases match TRBD2. V shed 5 bases, J shed 1 base, and the junction held 5 bases outside the gene matches. This CDR3 contains 17 residues. CDR1 and CDR2 from the germline V gene are MDHEN and SYDVKM. The full variable domain, completed using reference TRBV28 and TRBJ2-1, is DVKVTQSSRYLVKRTGEKVFLECVQDMDHENMFWYRQDPGLGLRLIYFSYDVKMKEKGDIPEGYSVSREKKERFSLILESASTNQTSMYLCASSPPGLAGSYNEQFFGPGTRLTVL.

This sequence joins TRBV2 and TRBJ2-1, with 7 bases lining up with TRBD1. The CDR3 extends over 13 amino acids. Germline CDR1 SNHLY, CDR2 FYNNEI. V was pared by 8 bases and J by 2 bases, with 3 bases of the junction left unmatched. CDR3 DNA sequence: TGTGCCAGCCTAGGGGGCACCTACAATGAGCAGTTCTTC. Translation: CASLGGTYNEQFF.

V gene TRBV28 combines with J gene TRBJ1-2; no clear D gene. CDR3 length equals 15 residues. V lost 3 bases and J 1 base, leaving 12 bases between the germline ends. In germline, CDR1 is MDHEN, CDR2 SYDVKM. The CDR3 coding sequence is TGTGCCAGCAGTTTCGGTCGGCGGCTTAACTATGGCTACACCTTC. It yields the protein CASSFGRRLNYGYTF.

The rearrangement uses TRBV19 and TRBJ2-7; D is uncertain. There are 15 residues in the CDR3. Per the germline V gene, CDR1 is LNHDA and CDR2 is SQIVND (reference sequence). Deletions cut 1 base from V and 0 bases from J, with 10 bases between. CDR3 protein: CASSIVAVSSYEQYF. The CDR3 nucleotides are TGTGCCAGTAGTATAGTGGCAGTCAGCTCCTACGAGCAGTACTTC.

This sequence joins TRBV6-5 and TRBJ2-7; tentative D call: TRBD1 (5 bases). The germline V and J ends were trimmed by 11 bases and 3 bases, with 14 bases remaining between them. This CDR3 region has 12 residues. Germline V gene data show CDR1 as MNHEY and CDR2 as SVGAGI. CDR3 protein: CAATDTFYEQYF. The CDR3 DNA reads as TGTGCCGCGACGGACACTTTCTACGAGCAGTACTTC.